This T cell receptor beta chain was documented in a study of blood T cell repertoires in COVID-19. Study-level information: COVID-19 samples, acute and convalescent, were from the United States, Italy and Spain.

The CDR3 length is 13 residues. V was cut by 2 bases and J by 3 bases, with 5 bases left in between. In germline, CDR1 is MNHEY, CDR2 SVGAGI. Seattle patient enrollment occurred during active infection, with longitudinal follow-up thereafter. Sequencing used immunoSEQ multiplex PCR; TCRdb keeps in-frame clones, though not all of them. The repertoire includes about 190,000 clones, over 75% of them detected once, and approximately 7% sits in the top ten. The chain uses TRBV6-5 and TRBJ1-3; unclear D gene. Input material: peripheral blood. The TCR sequence derives from an elderly man with COVID-19, enrolled during active disease. As DNA, the CDR3 is TGTGCCAGCAGTTACCCAGATGGAAACACCATATATTTT. Protein product: CASSYPDGNTIYF.